A single TCR beta chain is shown here with its context. Its specificity is unknown. The data belong to a study of cytomegalovirus exposure and HLA in healthy donors. Amplification used 60 Vbeta primers and 13 Jbeta primers. This table comes from immunoSEQ multiplex PCR, and its TCRdb copy is limited to in-frame clones, with some not included. The listing records 150,000 or so clones. General observations from the study: Prediction of most subjects' HLA-A and HLA-B alleles by TCR beta sequences was reportedly accurate. Later findings reportedly placed an Asian-associated ancestry cluster below the roughly 730-donor mean for N-insertions. Later, TCR association rates were found to vary by HLA locus, highest for DRB1 and lowest for HLA-C. Being indistinguishable, some V segments were excluded, TRBV6-2 and TRBV6-3 among them.

This CDR3 is 14 amino acids long. Trimming stripped 3 bases from V and 3 bases from J, with 11 bases between. Germline V gene lookup returns CDR1 MDHEN and CDR2 SYDVKM. The TCR was taken from a woman between 50 and 59 years old in good health and CMV-seronegative. Sequencing was carried out using PBMCs. V gene TRBV28 combines with J gene TRBJ1-2, with TRBD1 as a possible D gene (5 bases). CDR3 sequence reads: CASSFLFRDYGYTF. The CDR3 DNA reads TGTGCCAGCAGTTTTCTGTTCAGGGACTATGGCTACACCTTC.